This T cell receptor beta chain was recovered during a study of cytomegalovirus exposure and HLA in healthy donors. Findings and caveats of the study: Reportedly, HLA-A and HLA-B alleles of most subjects were accurately predicted from TCR beta. A later analysis reportedly identified an Asian-associated ancestry cluster as carrying fewer N-insertions than the approximately 670-donor mean.

CDR1 and CDR2 from the germline V gene are SGDLS and YYNGEE. This CDR3 has 9 residues. Researchers ran the PCR with 60 Vbeta and 13 Jbeta primers. Some clones are missing from TCRdb's copy, which holds only in-frame ones; the method was immunoSEQ multiplex PCR. The sample carries 150,000 to 200,000 clones, around 80% recorded once. Details on this clone: Its antigen is unknown. At one boundary the junction diverges from the germline segment, which might be a read error.

The receptor was isolated from a woman aged 25 to 39 in good health and CMV-seropositive. Sequencing was performed on PBMCs. The genes are TRBV9 and TRBJ2-7; tentatively, D is TRBD1 (5 bases). The CDR3: CASSPGAGF. In DNA form, the CDR3 reads TGTGCCAGCAGCCCTGGGGCCGGTTTC.